The rows below give T cell receptor beta chains drawn from one sample of a study of cytomegalovirus exposure and HLA in healthy donors. TCRdb's copy holds only in-frame clones and misses some; the assay was immunoSEQ multiplex PCR. Among around 130,000 clones, around 71% were seen once, and the ten largest hold over 2%. Sequenced sample: PBMCs. The receptors were sampled from a woman aged 60 to 75 in good health and CMV-seropositive. The CDR3 runs from the conserved cysteine through the conserved F or W. The D gene is left open where the match is weak. The listing skips clone size in some rows; elsewhere it reads once, few, many or a size class.

d_call: NA; j_call: TRBJ2-3; clone_size: NA; v_call: TRBV5-5; cdr3_aa: CASSLRTETDTQYF; cdr3_nt: TGTGCCAGCAGCTTGCGGACAGAAACAGATACGCAGTATTTT
d_call: NA; j_call: TRBJ2-1; clone_size: NA; v_call: TRBV6-1; cdr3_aa: CASSEGGGNYNEQFF; cdr3_nt: TGTGCCAGCAGTGAAGGAGGGGGAAACTACAATGAGCAGTTCTTC
d_call: TRBD2; j_call: TRBJ2-1; clone_size: NA; v_call: TRBV5-1; cdr3_aa: CASSFRTSGVNEQFF; cdr3_nt: TGCGCCAGCAGCTTCCGGACTAGCGGGGTAAATGAGCAGTTCTTC
d_call: NA; j_call: TRBJ1-4; clone_size: once; v_call: TRBV6-5; cdr3_aa: CASSSPGGNSEKLFF; cdr3_nt: TGTGCCAGCAGTTCTCCGGGGGGGAACAGTGAAAAACTGTTTTTT
d_call: NA; j_call: TRBJ2-5; clone_size: NA; v_call: TRBV7-2; cdr3_aa: CASSLSGTAQYF; cdr3_nt: TGTGCCAGCAGCTTATCTGGTACGGCCCAGTACTTC
d_call: NA; j_call: TRBJ2-7; clone_size: NA; v_call: TRBV7-9; cdr3_aa: CASSSGQGYYEQYF; cdr3_nt: TGTGCCAGCAGCTCCGGACAAGGATACTACGAGCAGTACTTC
d_call: NA; j_call: TRBJ1-1; clone_size: once; v_call: TRBV6-5; cdr3_aa: CASSYLQGNTEAFF; cdr3_nt: TGTGCCAGCAGTTACCTACAGGGGAACACTGAAGCTTTCTTT
d_call: NA; j_call: TRBJ1-2; clone_size: few; v_call: TRBV7-3; cdr3_aa: CASSLGGAGYGYTF; cdr3_nt: TGTGCCAGCAGCTTAGGGGGGGCTGGCTATGGCTACACCTTC
d_call: TRBD1; j_call: TRBJ1-1; clone_size: NA; v_call: TRBV5-1; cdr3_aa: CASSLVGQLTEAFF; cdr3_nt: TGCGCCAGCAGCTTGGTGGGACAGCTCACTGAAGCTTTCTTT
d_call: NA; j_call: TRBJ1-2; clone_size: NA; v_call: TRBV9; cdr3_aa: CASSVETGRGGGYTF; cdr3_nt: TGTGCCAGCAGCGTAGAGACGGGCAGAGGGGGTGGCTACACCTTC
d_call: TRBD1; j_call: TRBJ2-2; clone_size: NA; v_call: TRBV7-9; cdr3_aa: CASSLELQGAGELFF; cdr3_nt: TGTGCCAGCAGCTTAGAGCTACAGGGGGCCGGGGAGCTGTTTTTT
d_call: TRBD1; j_call: TRBJ1-1; clone_size: NA; v_call: TRBV10-2; cdr3_aa: CASRAPDRGAFF; cdr3_nt: TGCGCCAGCAGGGCCCCCGACAGGGGCGCTTTCTTT
d_call: NA; j_call: TRBJ1-1; clone_size: NA; v_call: TRBV10-1; cdr3_aa: CASSESRGGAFF; cdr3_nt: TGCGCCAGCAGTGAGTCCCGGGGGGGGGCTTTCTTT
d_call: TRBD2; j_call: TRBJ2-2; clone_size: NA; v_call: TRBV6-5; cdr3_aa: CASSRGLAGTGELFF; cdr3_nt: TGTGCCAGCAGCCGGGGGCTAGCGGGCACCGGGGAGCTGTTTTTT
d_call: NA; j_call: TRBJ1-1; clone_size: few; v_call: TRBV6-1; cdr3_aa: CATRTTMLNTEAFF; cdr3_nt: TGTGCCACCCGGACGACTATGCTGAACACTGAAGCTTTCTTT
d_call: TRBD1; j_call: TRBJ2-6; clone_size: NA; v_call: TRBV29-1; cdr3_aa: CSVQQGQGLSGANVLTF; cdr3_nt: TGCAGCGTCCAACAAGGACAGGGACTCTCTGGGGCCAACGTCCTGACTTTC
d_call: TRBD1; j_call: TRBJ1-2; clone_size: NA; v_call: TRBV25-1; cdr3_aa: CASSEPIGQGTGYGYTF; cdr3_nt: TGTGCCAGCAGTGAACCCATCGGACAGGGTACGGGCTATGGCTACACCTTC
d_call: TRBD1; j_call: TRBJ2-1; clone_size: NA; v_call: TRBV7-6; cdr3_aa: CASSLDRGPNNEQFF; cdr3_nt: TGTGCCAGCAGCTTAGACAGGGGGCCGAACAATGAGCAGTTCTTC
d_call: NA; j_call: TRBJ2-2; clone_size: NA; v_call: TRBV6-5; cdr3_aa: CASTPGTGELFF; cdr3_nt: TGTGCCAGCACCCCGGGAACCGGGGAGCTGTTTTTT
d_call: TRBD2; j_call: TRBJ2-2; clone_size: NA; v_call: TRBV9; cdr3_aa: CASSVEGGGAELFF; cdr3_nt: TGTGCCAGCAGCGTCGAGGGCGGGGGGGCAGAGCTGTTTTTT
d_call: TRBD2; j_call: TRBJ2-5; clone_size: NA; v_call: TRBV19; cdr3_aa: CASSVTSDMRKTQYF; cdr3_nt: TGTGCCAGTAGTGTGACTAGCGATATGAGAAAGACCCAGTACTTC
d_call: NA; j_call: TRBJ1-1; clone_size: few; v_call: TRBV7-7; cdr3_aa: CASSLEQNTEAFF; cdr3_nt: TGTGCTAGCAGCTTAGAGCAGAACACTGAAGCTTTCTTT
d_call: NA; j_call: TRBJ1-4; clone_size: few; v_call: TRBV9; cdr3_aa: CASSVLTGATNEKLFF; cdr3_nt: TGTGCCAGCAGCGTGTTGACAGGAGCAACTAATGAAAAACTGTTTTTT
d_call: TRBD1; j_call: TRBJ1-3; clone_size: once; v_call: TRBV6-1; cdr3_aa: CASRGTGGFGNTIYF; cdr3_nt: TGTGCCAGCAGGGGGACAGGGGGCTTTGGAAACACCATATATTTT
d_call: TRBD1; j_call: TRBJ1-5; clone_size: NA; v_call: TRBV18; cdr3_aa: CASSQTGVNQPQHF; cdr3_nt: TGTGCCAGCTCACAGACAGGGGTCAATCAGCCCCAGCATTTT